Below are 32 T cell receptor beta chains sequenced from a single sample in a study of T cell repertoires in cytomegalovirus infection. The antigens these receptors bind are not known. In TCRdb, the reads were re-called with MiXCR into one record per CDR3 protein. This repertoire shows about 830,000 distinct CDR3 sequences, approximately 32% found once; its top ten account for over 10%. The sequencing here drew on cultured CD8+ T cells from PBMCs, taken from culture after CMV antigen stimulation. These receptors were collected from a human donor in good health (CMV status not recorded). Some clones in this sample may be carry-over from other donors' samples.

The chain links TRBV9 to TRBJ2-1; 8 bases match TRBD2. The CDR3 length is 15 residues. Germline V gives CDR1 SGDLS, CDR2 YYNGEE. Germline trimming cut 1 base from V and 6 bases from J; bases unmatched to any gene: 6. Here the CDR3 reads CASSVSFGTSNEQFF. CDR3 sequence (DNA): TGTGCCAGCAGCGTATCGTTTGGGACTAGCAATGAGCAGTTCTTC.

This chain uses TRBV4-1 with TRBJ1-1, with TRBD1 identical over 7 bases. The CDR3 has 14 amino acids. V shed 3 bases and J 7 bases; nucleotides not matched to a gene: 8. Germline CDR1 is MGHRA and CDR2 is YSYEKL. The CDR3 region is CASSHPGTAIEAFF. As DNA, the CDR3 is TGCGCCAGCAGCCACCCCGGGACAGCCATTGAAGCTTTCTTT.

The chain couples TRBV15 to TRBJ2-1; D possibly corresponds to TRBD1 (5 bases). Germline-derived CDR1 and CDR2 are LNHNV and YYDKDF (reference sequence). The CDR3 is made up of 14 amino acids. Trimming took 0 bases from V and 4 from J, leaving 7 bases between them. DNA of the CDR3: TGTGCCACCAGCAGAGATCAGGGTTACAATGAGCAGTTCTTC. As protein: CATSRDQGYNEQFF.

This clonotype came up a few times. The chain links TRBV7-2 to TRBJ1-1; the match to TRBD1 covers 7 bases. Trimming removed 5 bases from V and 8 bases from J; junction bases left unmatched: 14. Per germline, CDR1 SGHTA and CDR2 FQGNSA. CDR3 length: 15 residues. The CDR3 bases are TGTGCCAGCAGCCCCCCGGGTTTCGGGACAGAGGAAGCTTTCTTT. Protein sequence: CASSPPGFGTEEAFF.

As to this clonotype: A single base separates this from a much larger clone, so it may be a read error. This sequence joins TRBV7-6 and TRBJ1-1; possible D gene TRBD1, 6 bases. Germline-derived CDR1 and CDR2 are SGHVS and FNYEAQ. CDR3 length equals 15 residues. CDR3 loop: CAGSPSRGKNTEAFF. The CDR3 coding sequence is TGTGCCGGCAGTCCAAGCAGGGGAAAGAACACTGAAGCTTTCTTT.

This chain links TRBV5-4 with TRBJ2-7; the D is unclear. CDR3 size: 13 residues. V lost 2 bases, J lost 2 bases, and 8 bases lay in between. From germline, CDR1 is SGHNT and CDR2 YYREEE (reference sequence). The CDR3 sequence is CASSFWPAYEQYV. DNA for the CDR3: TGTGCCAGCAGCTTTTGGCCTGCCTACGAGCAGTACGTC.

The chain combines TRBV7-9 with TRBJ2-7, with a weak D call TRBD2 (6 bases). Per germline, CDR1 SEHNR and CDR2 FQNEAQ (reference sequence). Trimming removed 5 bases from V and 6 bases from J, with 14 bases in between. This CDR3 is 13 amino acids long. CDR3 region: CASSGGEEGEQYV. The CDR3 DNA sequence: TGTGCCAGCAGCGGAGGCGAGGAGGGCGAGCAGTACGTC.

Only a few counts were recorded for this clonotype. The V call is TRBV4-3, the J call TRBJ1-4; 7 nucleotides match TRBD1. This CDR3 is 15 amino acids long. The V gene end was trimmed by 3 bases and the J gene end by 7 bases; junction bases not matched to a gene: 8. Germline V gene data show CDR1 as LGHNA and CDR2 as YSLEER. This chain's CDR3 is CASSQNRQGSEKLFF. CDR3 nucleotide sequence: TGCGCCAGCAGCCAGAACCGACAGGGTAGTGAAAAACTGTTTTTT.

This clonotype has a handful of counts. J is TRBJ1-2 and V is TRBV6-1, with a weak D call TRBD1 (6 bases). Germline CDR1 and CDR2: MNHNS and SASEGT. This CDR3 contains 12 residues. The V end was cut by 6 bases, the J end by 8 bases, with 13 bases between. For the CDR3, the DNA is TGTGCCAGCAGGGACGACAGGAGGGGCTACACCTTC. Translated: CASRDDRRGYTF.

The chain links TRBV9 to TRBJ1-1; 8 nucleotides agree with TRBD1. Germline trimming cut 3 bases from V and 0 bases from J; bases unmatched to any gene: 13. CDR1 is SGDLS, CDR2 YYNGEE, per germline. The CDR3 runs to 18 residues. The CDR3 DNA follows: TGTGCCAGCAGCGCCAACCGGGACAGGCTTGATTTGAACACTGAAGCTTTCTTT. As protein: CASSANRDRLDLNTEAFF. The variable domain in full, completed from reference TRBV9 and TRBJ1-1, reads DSGVTQTPKHLITATGQRVTLRCSPRSGDLSVYWYQQSLDQGLQFLIQYYNGEERAKGNILERFSAQQFPDLHSELNLSSLELGDSALYFCASSANRDRLDLNTEAFFGQGTRLTVV.

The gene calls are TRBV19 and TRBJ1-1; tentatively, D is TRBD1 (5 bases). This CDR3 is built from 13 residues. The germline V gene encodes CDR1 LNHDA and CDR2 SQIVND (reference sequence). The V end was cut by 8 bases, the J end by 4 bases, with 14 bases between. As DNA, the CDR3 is TGTGCCAGTGCTCTGGGGGTCGGCACTGAAGCTTTCTTT. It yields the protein CASALGVGTEAFF.

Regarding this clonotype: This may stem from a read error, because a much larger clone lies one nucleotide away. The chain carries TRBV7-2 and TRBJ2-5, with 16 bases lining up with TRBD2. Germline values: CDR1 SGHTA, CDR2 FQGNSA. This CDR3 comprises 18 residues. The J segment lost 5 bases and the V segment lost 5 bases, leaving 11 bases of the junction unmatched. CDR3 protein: CASSQPGLAGGWGETQYF. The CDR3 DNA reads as TGTGCCAGCAGCCAACCGGGACTAGCGGGGGGGTGGGGTGAGACCCAGTACTTC.

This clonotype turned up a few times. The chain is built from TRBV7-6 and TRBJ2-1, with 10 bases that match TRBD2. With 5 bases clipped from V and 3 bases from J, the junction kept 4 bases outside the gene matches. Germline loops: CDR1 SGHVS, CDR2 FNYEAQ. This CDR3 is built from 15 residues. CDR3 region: CASSGLAGVYNEQFF. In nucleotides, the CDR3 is TGTGCCAGCAGCGGGCTAGCGGGGGTCTACAATGAGCAGTTCTTC.

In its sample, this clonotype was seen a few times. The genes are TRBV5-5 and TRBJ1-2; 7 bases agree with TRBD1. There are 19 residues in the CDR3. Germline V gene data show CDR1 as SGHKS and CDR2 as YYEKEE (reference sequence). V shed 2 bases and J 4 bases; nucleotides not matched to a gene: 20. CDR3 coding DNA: TGTGCCAGCAGCTTAATCGACCCGGGACAGAACCTCCTCGGCTATGGCTACACCTTC. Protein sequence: CASSLIDPGQNLLGYGYTF.

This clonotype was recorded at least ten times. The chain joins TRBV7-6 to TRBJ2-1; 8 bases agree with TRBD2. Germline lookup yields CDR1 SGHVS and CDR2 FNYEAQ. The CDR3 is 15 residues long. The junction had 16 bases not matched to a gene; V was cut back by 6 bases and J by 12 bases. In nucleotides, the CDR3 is TGTGCCAGCAGTCCGGGCGGGGGGACGACAATGAGGCAGTTCTTC. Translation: CASSPGGGTTMRQFF.

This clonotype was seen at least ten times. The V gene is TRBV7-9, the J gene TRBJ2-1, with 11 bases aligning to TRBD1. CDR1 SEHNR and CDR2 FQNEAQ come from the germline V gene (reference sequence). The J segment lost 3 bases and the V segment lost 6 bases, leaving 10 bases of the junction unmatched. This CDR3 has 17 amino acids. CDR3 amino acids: CASSSPGTGGGYNEQFF. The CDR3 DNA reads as TGTGCCAGCAGTTCACCAGGGACAGGGGGAGGCTACAATGAGCAGTTCTTC.

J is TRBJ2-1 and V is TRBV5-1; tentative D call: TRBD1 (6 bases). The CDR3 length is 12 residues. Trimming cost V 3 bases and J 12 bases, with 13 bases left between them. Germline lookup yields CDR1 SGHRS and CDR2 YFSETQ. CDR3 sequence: CASSSGVIGQFF. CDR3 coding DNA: TGCGCCAGCAGCTCAGGGGTAATTGGGCAGTTCTTC.

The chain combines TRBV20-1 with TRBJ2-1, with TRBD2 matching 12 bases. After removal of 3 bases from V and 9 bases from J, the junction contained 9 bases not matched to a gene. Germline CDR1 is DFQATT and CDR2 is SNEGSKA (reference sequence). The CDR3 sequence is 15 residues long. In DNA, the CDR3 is TGCAGTGCTAGCTTAGGGACTAGCGGGTCAGGTGAGCAGTTCTTC. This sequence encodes CSASLGTSGSGEQFF.

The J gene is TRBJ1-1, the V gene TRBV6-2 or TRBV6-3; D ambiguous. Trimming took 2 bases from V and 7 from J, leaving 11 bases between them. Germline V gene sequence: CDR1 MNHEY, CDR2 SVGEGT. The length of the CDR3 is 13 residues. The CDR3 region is CASSYNERFEAFF. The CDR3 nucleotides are TGTGCCAGCAGTTACAATGAGCGGTTTGAAGCTTTCTTT.

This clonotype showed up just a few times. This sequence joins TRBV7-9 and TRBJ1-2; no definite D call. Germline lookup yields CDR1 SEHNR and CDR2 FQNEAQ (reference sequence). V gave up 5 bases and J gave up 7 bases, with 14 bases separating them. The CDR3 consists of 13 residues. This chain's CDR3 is CASSQDGGVGYTF. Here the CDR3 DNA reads TGTGCCAGCAGCCAGGATGGTGGCGTTGGCTACACCTTC. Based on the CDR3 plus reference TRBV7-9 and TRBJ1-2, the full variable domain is DTGVSQNPRHKITKRGQNVTFRCDPISEHNRLYWYRQTLGQGPEFLTYFQNEAQLEKSRLLSDRFSAERPKGSFSTLEIQRTEQGDSAMYLCASSQDGGVGYTFGSGTRLTVV.

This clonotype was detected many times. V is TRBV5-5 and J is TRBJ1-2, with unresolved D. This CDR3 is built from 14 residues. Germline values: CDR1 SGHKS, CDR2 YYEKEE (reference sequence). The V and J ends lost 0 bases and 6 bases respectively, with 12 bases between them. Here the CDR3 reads CASSLEGRFNGYTF. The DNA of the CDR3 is TGTGCCAGCAGCTTGGAAGGCAGGTTCAATGGCTACACCTTC.

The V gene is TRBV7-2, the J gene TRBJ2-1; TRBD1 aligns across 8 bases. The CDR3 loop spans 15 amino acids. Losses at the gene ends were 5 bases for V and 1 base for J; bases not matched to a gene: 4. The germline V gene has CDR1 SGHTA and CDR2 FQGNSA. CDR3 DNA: TGTGCCAGCAGCGCCACAGGGGGGTCCTACAATGAGCAGTTCTTC. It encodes CASSATGGSYNEQFF.

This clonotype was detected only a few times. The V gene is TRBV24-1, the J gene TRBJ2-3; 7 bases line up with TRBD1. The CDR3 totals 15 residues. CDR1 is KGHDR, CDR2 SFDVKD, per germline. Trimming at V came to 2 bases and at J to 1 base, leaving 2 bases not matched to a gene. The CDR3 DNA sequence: TGTGCCACCAGTGATTACAGGGGAGGCACAGATACGCAGTATTTT. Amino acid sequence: CATSDYRGGTDTQYF.

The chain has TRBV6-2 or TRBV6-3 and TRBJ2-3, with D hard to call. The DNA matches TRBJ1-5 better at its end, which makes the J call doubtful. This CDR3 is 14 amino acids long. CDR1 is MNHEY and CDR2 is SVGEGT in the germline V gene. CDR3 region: CATKGGGSTDTQHF. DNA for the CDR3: TGTGCCACCAAGGGTGGCGGAAGCACAGATACGCAGCATTTT.

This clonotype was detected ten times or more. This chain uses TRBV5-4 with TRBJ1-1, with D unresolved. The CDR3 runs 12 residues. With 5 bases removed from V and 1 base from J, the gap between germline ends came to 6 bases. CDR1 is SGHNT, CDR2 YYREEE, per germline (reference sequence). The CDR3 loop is CASRRANTEAFF. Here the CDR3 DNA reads TGTGCCAGCAGACGAGCGAACACTGAAGCTTTCTTT.

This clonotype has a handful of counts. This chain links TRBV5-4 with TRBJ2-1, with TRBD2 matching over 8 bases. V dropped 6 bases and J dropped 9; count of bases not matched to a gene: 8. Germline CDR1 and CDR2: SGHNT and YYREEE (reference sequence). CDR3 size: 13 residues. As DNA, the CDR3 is TGTGCCAGCATCAGCGGGGGTGGCAGTGAGCAGTTCTTC. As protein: CASISGGGSEQFF.

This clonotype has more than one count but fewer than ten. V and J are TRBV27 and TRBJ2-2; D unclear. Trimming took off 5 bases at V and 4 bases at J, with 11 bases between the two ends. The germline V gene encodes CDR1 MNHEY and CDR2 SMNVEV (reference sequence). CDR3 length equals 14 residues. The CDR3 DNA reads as TGTGCCAGCAGTGGCGACTGGACCACCGGGGAGCTGTTTTTT. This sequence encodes CASSGDWTTGELFF.

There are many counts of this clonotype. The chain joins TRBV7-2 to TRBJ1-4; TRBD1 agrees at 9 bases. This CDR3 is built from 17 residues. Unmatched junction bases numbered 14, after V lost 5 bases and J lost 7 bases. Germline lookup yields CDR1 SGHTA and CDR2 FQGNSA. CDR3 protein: CASSPRANRGLGEKLFF. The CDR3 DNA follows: TGTGCCAGCAGCCCCCGGGCAAACAGGGGGCTCGGTGAAAAACTGTTTTTT.

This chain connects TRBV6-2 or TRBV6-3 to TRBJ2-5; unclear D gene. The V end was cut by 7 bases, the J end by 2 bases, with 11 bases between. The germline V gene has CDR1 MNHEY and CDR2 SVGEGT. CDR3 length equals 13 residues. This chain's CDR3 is CASTHGFQETQYF. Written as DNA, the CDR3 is TGTGCCAGCACCCACGGCTTTCAAGAGACCCAGTACTTC.

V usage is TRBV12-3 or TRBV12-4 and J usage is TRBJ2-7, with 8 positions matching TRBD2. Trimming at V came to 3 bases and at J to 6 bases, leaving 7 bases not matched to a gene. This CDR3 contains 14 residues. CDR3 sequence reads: CASSLGSGDCEQYV. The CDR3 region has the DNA TGTGCCAGCAGTTTGGGTAGCGGGGATTGCGAGCAGTACGTC.

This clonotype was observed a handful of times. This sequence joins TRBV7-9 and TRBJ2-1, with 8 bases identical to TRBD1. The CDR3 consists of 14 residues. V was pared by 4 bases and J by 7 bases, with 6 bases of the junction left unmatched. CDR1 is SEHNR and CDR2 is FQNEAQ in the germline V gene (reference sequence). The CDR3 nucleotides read TGTGCCAGCAGCTCGAACGACAGGGGAAATGAGCAGTTCTTC. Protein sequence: CASSSNDRGNEQFF.

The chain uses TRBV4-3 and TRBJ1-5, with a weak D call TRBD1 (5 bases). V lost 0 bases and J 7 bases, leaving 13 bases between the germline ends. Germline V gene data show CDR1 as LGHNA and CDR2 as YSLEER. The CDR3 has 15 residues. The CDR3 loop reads CASSQDRAGRQPQHF. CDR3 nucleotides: TGCGCCAGCAGCCAAGATAGGGCAGGGAGGCAGCCCCAGCATTTT.